This T cell receptor (beta chain) was recorded in a study of vaccination and CD4 T cells after COVID-19. As to treatment: roughly nine-day PBMC culture with coronavirus spike peptide pools or control peptides (ViraFEST assay). Sequenced with the Oncomine TCR Beta short-read assay was DNA taken from cultured CD4+ T cells. One entry per CDR3 protein, called by TCRdb with MiXCR from the PCR reads. The sample shows around 18,000 distinct CDR3 sequences, approximately 40% of them seen only once. As regards this clonotype: Its antigen is not known.

The germline V gene has CDR1 MNHNS and CDR2 SASEGT. Deletions cut 7 bases from V and 2 bases from J, with 5 bases between. This CDR3 has 11 amino acids. Sequenced sample: CD4+ T cells from blood, cultured in vitro. J is TRBJ1-2 and V is TRBV6-1; D remains ambiguous. This sequence originates from a human donor who had recovered from COVID-19. The CDR3 protein is CASNWNYGYTF. The CDR3 DNA is TGTGCCAGCAACTGGAACTATGGCTACACCTTC.